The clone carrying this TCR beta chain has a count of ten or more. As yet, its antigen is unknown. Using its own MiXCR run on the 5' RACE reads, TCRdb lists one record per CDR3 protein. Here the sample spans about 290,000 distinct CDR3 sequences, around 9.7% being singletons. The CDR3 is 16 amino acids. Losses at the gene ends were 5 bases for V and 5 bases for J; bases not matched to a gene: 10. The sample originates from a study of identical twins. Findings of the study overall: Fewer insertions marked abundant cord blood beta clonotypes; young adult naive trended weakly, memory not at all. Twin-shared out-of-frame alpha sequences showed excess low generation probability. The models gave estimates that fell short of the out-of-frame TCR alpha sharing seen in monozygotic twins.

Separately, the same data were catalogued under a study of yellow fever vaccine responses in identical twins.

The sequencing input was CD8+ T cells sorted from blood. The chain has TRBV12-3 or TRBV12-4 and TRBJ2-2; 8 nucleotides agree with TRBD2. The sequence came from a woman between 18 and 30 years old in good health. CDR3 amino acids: CASSPTPGLGTGELFF. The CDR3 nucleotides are TGTGCCAGCAGTCCCACACCGGGACTAGGAACCGGGGAGCTGTTTTTT.